These 11 T cell receptor beta chains came from one sample sequenced in a study of blood T cell repertoires in COVID-19. Repertoires were generated with immunoSEQ multiplex PCR, while TCRdb's copy carries only in-frame clones and drops some. This table holds about 140,000 clones, around 72% found once. Sequenced sample: peripheral blood. The receptors originated from a woman aged 60-70 years with acute or convalescent COVID-19.

The chain combines TRBV5-6 with TRBJ1-1; unclear D gene. The CDR3 sequence is 16 residues long. V was pared by 0 bases and J by 0 bases, with 12 bases between. CDR1 and CDR2 from the germline V gene are SGHDT and YYEEEE. This CDR3 reads CASSLESGFMNTEAFF. The CDR3 nucleotides read TGTGCCAGCAGCTTGGAATCTGGCTTCATGAACACTGAAGCTTTCTTT.

The chain's CDR3 is CASRTDYPSPDTQYF. CDR3 in DNA: TGTGCCAGCAGAACTGACTATCCTAGCCCAGATACGCAGTATTTT. The chain employs TRBV28 and TRBJ2-3; weak D call: TRBD2 (5 bases). This CDR3 region has 15 residues. CDR1 and CDR2 from the germline V gene are MDHEN and SYDVKM. Trimming pared 6 bases from V and 4 bases from J, leaving 17 bases between.

The rearrangement links TRBV12-5 to TRBJ2-2, with 8 bases lining up with TRBD1. V gave up 4 bases and J gave up 7 bases; unmatched junction bases: 8. Germline-derived CDR1 and CDR2 are LGHNT and FRNRAP. This CDR3 has 15 amino acids. CDR3: CASGSSDRVDGELFF. CDR3 nucleotides: TGTGCTAGTGGTTCTTCGGACAGGGTAGACGGGGAGCTGTTTTTT.

V usage is TRBV10-3 and J usage is TRBJ2-1; 9 bases line up with TRBD2. CDR3 length: 15 residues. J gave up 4 bases and V 6 bases, and 7 bases lay outside the gene matches. CDR1 is ENHRY and CDR2 is SYGVKD in the germline V gene. The CDR3 loop reads CAIRAGGTPYNEQFF. DNA for the CDR3: TGTGCCATCAGGGCGGGGGGGACACCTTACAATGAGCAGTTCTTC.

The chain recombines TRBV14 with TRBJ2-7; a possible D gene is TRBD1 (6 bases). This CDR3 has 14 residues. From germline, CDR1 is SGHDN and CDR2 FVKESK. V was pared by 4 bases and J by 2 bases, with 12 bases between. The CDR3 DNA sequence: TGTGCCAGCAGCCGGTCAGGGGCTCCCTACGAGCAGTACTTC. It encodes CASSRSGAPYEQYF. The variable domain in full, completed from reference TRBV14 and TRBJ2-7, reads EAGVTQFPSHSVIEKGQTVTLRCDPISGHDNLYWYRRVMGKEIKFLLHFVKESKQDESGMPNNRFLAERTGGTYSTLKVQPAELEDSGVYFCASSRSGAPYEQYFGPGTRLTVT.

V usage is TRBV7-8 and J usage is TRBJ1-5; D call uncertain. V gave up 5 bases and J gave up 1 base, with 15 bases separating them. Per the germline V gene, CDR1 is SGHVS and CDR2 is FQNEAQ. This CDR3 region has 16 residues. The CDR3 DNA reads TGTGCCAGCAGCCGGACCGGAGTAGGAAGCAATCAGCCCCAGCATTTT. Residues: CASSRTGVGSNQPQHF.

This clone was counted only a few times. V gene TRBV5-1 combines with J gene TRBJ2-7; D not resolved. Trimming stripped 1 base from V and 5 bases from J, with 10 bases between. This CDR3 is built from 13 residues. Germline V gene lookup returns CDR1 SGHRS and CDR2 YFSETQ. The CDR3 region has the DNA TGCGCCAGCAGCTTGAATAGCCTAGACGAGCAGTACTTC. Translated: CASSLNSLDEQYF. The entire variable domain, with the rest obtained from reference TRBV5-1 and TRBJ2-7, is as follows: KAGVTQTPRYLIKTRGQQVTLSCSPISGHRSVSWYQQTPGQGLQFLFEYFSETQRNKGNFPGRFSGRQFSNSRSEMNVSTLELGDSALYLCASSLNSLDEQYFGPGTRLTVT.

The CDR3 DNA reads TGTGCCAGCAGCTTATGGGGACACTTCTCTGGAAACACCATATATTTT. It codes for CASSLWGHFSGNTIYF. The rearrangement joins TRBV7-2 to TRBJ1-3; D is perhaps TRBD1 (6 bases). The V end lost 2 bases, the J end lost 0 bases, and 11 bases lay between the germline ends. CDR3 length: 16 amino acids. Germline V gene lookup returns CDR1 SGHTA and CDR2 FQGNSA.

The gene calls are TRBV18 and TRBJ1-1; D is unclear. CDR3 length: 15 residues. Trimming removed 6 bases from V and 2 bases from J, with 16 bases in between. The germline V gene has CDR1 KGHSH and CDR2 LQKENI. CDR3 nucleotides: TGTGCCAGCTCCCCCCAGGCACACCTAAACACTGAAGCTTTCTTT. It encodes CASSPQAHLNTEAFF.

The rearrangement joins TRBV2 to TRBJ1-4; no definite D call. Trimming shortened V by 3 bases and J by 3 bases, and 11 bases separated the two germline ends. The germline gives CDR1 SNHLY, CDR2 FYNNEI. The CDR3 is 15 residues long. In nucleotides, the CDR3 is TGTGCCAGCAGTGATTTGGGCAGCCCTAATGAAAAACTGTTTTTT. Translating it yields CASSDLGSPNEKLFF.

This sequence joins TRBV7-2 and TRBJ1-5; D gene uncertain. V was shortened by 1 base and J by 6 bases, with 7 bases between the two germline ends. CDR3 size: 13 residues. The germline CDR1 and CDR2 sequences are SGHTA and FQGNSA. CDR3 nucleotide sequence: TGTGCCAGCAGCTTAGGAACAACTCAGCCCCAGCATTTT. It specifies CASSLGTTQPQHF.